The 8 T cell receptor beta chains presented below share a single source sample, sequenced in a study of molecular identifiers for immune sequencing clone quantification. Using its own MiXCR run on the PCR reads, TCRdb lists one record per CDR3 protein. The table has approximately 680,000 distinct CDR3 sequences, about 25% seen once. Material: naive CD8+ T cells from blood, with Jurkat cell RNA spiked in. Subset reported: FACS-sorted CD8+CD4-CCR7+CD45RA+ naive T cells. These receptors all stem from a human donor in good health. Some libraries in this study had Jurkat cell RNA spiked in.

This clonotype was seen ten or more times. This sequence joins TRBV27 and TRBJ1-5, with 8 bases lining up with TRBD1. This CDR3 is built from 16 residues. V gave up 0 bases and J gave up 2 bases; unmatched junction bases: 3. Germline V lookup: CDR1 MNHEY, CDR2 SMNVEV (reference sequence). The CDR3 DNA sequence: TGTGCCAGCAGTTTATCGACAGGGGATGGCAATCAGCCCCAGCATTTT. Translation gives CASSLSTGDGNQPQHF.

This clonotype was counted at least ten times. The J gene is TRBJ1-1, the V gene TRBV6-1, with D unclear. The V and J ends lost 5 bases and 4 bases respectively, with 11 bases between them. This CDR3 spans 13 amino acids. The germline V gene encodes CDR1 MNHNS and CDR2 SASEGT. The CDR3 here is CASSPLGSTEAFF. DNA of the CDR3: TGTGCCAGCAGTCCCCTTGGTAGCACTGAAGCTTTCTTT.

This clonotype was picked up many times. The chain couples TRBV28 to TRBJ1-1, with unresolved D. Germline V gives CDR1 MDHEN, CDR2 SYDVKM. Trimming took 6 bases from V and 0 from J, leaving 8 bases between them. The CDR3 has 13 amino acids. The CDR3 is CASSLVMNTEAFF. The CDR3 nucleotides read TGTGCCAGCAGCCTAGTTATGAACACTGAAGCTTTCTTT. Looking up the rest from reference TRBV28 and TRBJ1-1 gives the full variable domain: DVKVTQSSRYLVKRTGEKVFLECVQDMDHENMFWYRQDPGLGLRLIYFSYDVKMKEKGDIPEGYSVSREKKERFSLILESASTNQTSMYLCASSLVMNTEAFFGQGTRLTVV.

The CDR3 loop reads CASGYLHTDTQYF. The CDR3 coding sequence is TGCGCCAGCGGCTACCTCCACACAGATACGCAGTATTTT. V gene TRBV5-1 combines with J gene TRBJ2-3, with unresolved D. This CDR3 has 13 residues. Germline V gene data show CDR1 as SGHRS and CDR2 as YFSETQ. Trimming took 7 bases from V and 2 from J, leaving 11 bases between them.

Ten or more counts support this clonotype. This chain joins TRBV6-5 and TRBJ2-1, with D uncertain. Trimming removed 6 bases from V and 0 bases from J, with 15 bases in between. From germline, CDR1 is MNHEY and CDR2 SVGAGI. The CDR3 runs 16 residues. The CDR3 bases are TGTGCCAGCAGCCCCCCGGACGCGAGCTCCTACAATGAGCAGTTCTTC. Translation: CASSPPDASSYNEQFF.

The chain links TRBV28 to TRBJ2-3; D uncertain. The germline V gene has CDR1 MDHEN and CDR2 SYDVKM. Trimming stripped 6 bases from V and 2 bases from J, with 15 bases between. The CDR3 extends over 15 amino acids. The CDR3 reads CASSNPRIYTDTQYF. Written as DNA, the CDR3 is TGTGCCAGCAGCAACCCTAGAATTTACACAGATACGCAGTATTTT.

As concerns this clonotype: The conserved final phenylalanine or tryptophan is absent from the CDR3, which likely points to a read error. This chain uses TRBV28 with TRBJ2-6, with D perhaps TRBD2 (6 bases). Looked up from germline, CDR1 is MDHEN and CDR2 is SYDVKM. Trimming shortened V by 7 bases and J by 0 bases, and 13 bases separated the two germline ends. The CDR3 is 16 amino acids. As DNA, the CDR3 is TGTGCCAGCAACCCTACCGGGAGCTCTGGGGCCAACGTCCTGACTTCC. Translation: CASNPTGSSGANVLTS.

As to this clonotype: This may come from a read error, since a much larger clone is one base off. The gene calls are TRBV2 and TRBJ2-3; 8 bases line up with TRBD2. Germline lookup yields CDR1 SNHLY and CDR2 FYNNEI. V was clipped by 7 bases and J by 3 bases; unmatched bases: 12. The CDR3 has 16 amino acids. Written as DNA, the CDR3 is TGTGCCAGCACCCCGGCCCGGGGGGGTCAAACAGATACGCAGTATTTT. The encoded protein is CASTPARGGQTDTQYF.